The 30 T cell receptor beta chains below come from one sample, sequenced in a study of read filtering for tumor transcriptome and immune sequencing (dated by TCRdb to 2020 to 2022). For sequencing, an Illumina HiSeq 4000 was employed. The Immunoverse kit was used to build TCR libraries from roughly 0.4 ug RNA, with molecular barcoded adaptors covering alpha/delta and beta/gamma chains. TCRdb reran the public reads through fastp at Q25 and MiXCR, keeping productive beta chains. Every distinct CDR3 protein forms one entry, paired with its most common genes and DNA. This sample comprises tens of thousands of distinct CDR3 sequences, 18% of them detected only once. 16% of the sample belongs to the ten largest clones. Source material: a population of CD138-negative cells sorted from bone marrow. Sample cell subset or site, as interpreted from the label and publication: bone marrow mononuclear cells depleted of CD138+ plasma/myeloma cells by negative magnetic selection. These receptors were taken from a donor at least 40 years old with multiple myeloma.

This clonotype was seen ten or more times. The rearrangement links TRBV4-2 to TRBJ2-3, with TRBD2 matching over 11 bases. Germline V CDR1 and CDR2: LGHNA, YNFKEQ. This CDR3 region has 16 residues. Germline trimming cut 0 bases from V and 4 bases from J; bases unmatched to any gene: 3. The chain's CDR3 is CASSQDSGRAADTQYF. The CDR3 nucleotides are TGTGCCAGCAGCCAAGATAGCGGGAGGGCCGCAGATACGCAGTATTTT.

This clonotype showed up many times. The chain carries TRBV3-1 and TRBJ2-3, with unresolved D. From germline, CDR1 is LGHDT and CDR2 YNNKEL (reference sequence). V lost 2 bases and J lost 0, with 12 bases in between. The CDR3 has 16 residues. CDR3 sequence (DNA): TGTGCCAGCAGCCAAACCCCGGCCTCTAGCACAGATACGCAGTATTTT. Translation: CASSQTPASSTDTQYF.

In its sample, this clonotype was seen many times. The chain recombines TRBV7-6 with TRBJ1-6, with D unclear. Trimming removed 8 bases from V and 7 bases from J, with 12 bases in between. This CDR3 is 13 amino acids long. Germline lookup yields CDR1 SGHVS and CDR2 FNYEAQ. This chain's CDR3 is CASGEGGNSPLHF. The CDR3 DNA is TGTGCCAGCGGTGAGGGAGGGAATTCACCCCTCCACTTT.

This clonotype was observed at least ten times. This chain links TRBV13 with TRBJ2-5; perhaps TRBD1 as D (6 bases). Germline lookup yields CDR1 PRHDT and CDR2 FYEKMQ (reference sequence). Trimming left V 5 bases short and J 3 bases short, with 13 bases between. The CDR3 runs 14 residues. As DNA, the CDR3 is TGTGCCAGCAGCAAACGGGGACAAGAAGAGACCCAGTACTTC. Its protein is CASSKRGQEETQYF.

As to this clonotype: A far larger clone is only one base removed, so a read error is likely. The genes are TRBV12-3 or TRBV12-4 and TRBJ2-1, with 10 bases matching TRBD2. V lost 7 bases to trimming and J lost 10 bases; unmatched junction nucleotides: 13. CDR3 length equals 15 residues. The CDR3 nucleotides read TGTGCCAGCACCCTTAGCGGGAGGAATCCTGGGGAGCAGTTCTTC. Encoded protein: CASTLSGRNPGEQFF.

This clonotype appeared many times. V and J are TRBV29-1 and TRBJ2-1, with D uncertain. The CDR3 loop spans 16 amino acids. In germline, CDR1 is SQVTM, CDR2 ANQGSEA. Between the trimmed V and J ends, which lost 4 bases and 0 bases, there was a span of 16 bases. CDR3 loop: CSVAAPGVSSYNEQFF. The CDR3, as DNA: TGCAGCGTTGCCGCGCCGGGCGTAAGCTCCTACAATGAGCAGTTCTTC.

The chain couples TRBV28 to TRBJ1-5, with TRBD1 matching over 9 bases. The V segment lost 2 bases and the J segment 4 bases; nucleotides outside the gene matches: 9. Germline V gives CDR1 MDHEN, CDR2 SYDVKM. CDR3 length: 17 residues. CDR3 in DNA: TGTGCCAGCAGTTTACTTAACACAGGGGGCATAAATCAGCCCCAGCATTTT. Translating it yields CASSLLNTGGINQPQHF. Supplemented by reference TRBV28 and TRBJ1-5, the full variable domain reads DVKVTQSSRYLVKRTGEKVFLECVQDMDHENMFWYRQDPGLGLRLIYFSYDVKMKEKGDIPEGYSVSREKKERFSLILESASTNQTSMYLCASSLLNTGGINQPQHFGDGTRLSIL.

In this sample, this clonotype turned up many times. The J gene is TRBJ2-1, the V gene TRBV29-1, with D perhaps TRBD1 or TRBD2 (7 bases each). Trimming cost V 8 bases and J 8 bases, with 16 bases left between them. The CDR3 covers 12 residues. Germline values: CDR1 SQVTM, CDR2 ANQGSEA. The CDR3: CSYGEGAHEQFF. CDR3 sequence (DNA): TGCAGCTATGGGGAGGGGGCCCATGAGCAGTTCTTC.

The sample holds many counts of this clonotype. The rearrangement joins TRBV12-3 or TRBV12-4 to TRBJ2-5; D tentatively reads TRBD1 or TRBD2 (6 bases each). Trimming cost V 2 bases and J 5 bases, with 15 bases left between them. CDR3 length equals 15 residues. The CDR3 reads CASSLMWGAGETQYF. DNA for the CDR3: TGTGCCAGCAGTTTAATGTGGGGGGCAGGTGAGACCCAGTACTTC.

This chain links TRBV6-6 with TRBJ1-5; 10 bases map to TRBD1. Germline V gene data show CDR1 as MNHNY and CDR2 as SVGAGI (reference sequence). CDR3 length: 14 amino acids. After removal of 6 bases from V and 7 bases from J, the junction contained 6 bases not matched to a gene. This CDR3 is CASRRDRGNQPQHF. CDR3 nucleotides: TGTGCCAGCAGACGGGACAGGGGAAACCAGCCCCAGCATTTT.

In its sample, this clonotype was seen many times. The chain combines TRBV20-1 with TRBJ2-1; a possible D gene is TRBD1 (6 bases). The germline V gene has CDR1 DFQATT and CDR2 SNEGSKA (reference sequence). CDR3 length: 12 residues. The germline V and J ends were trimmed by 6 bases and 12 bases, with 18 bases remaining between them. This chain's CDR3 is CSAQAPGVVQFF. The CDR3 nucleotides read TGCAGTGCACAAGCCCCAGGGGTTGTGCAGTTCTTC.

This clonotype was seen many times. This rearrangement joins TRBV5-1 to TRBJ1-5; no clear D gene. V lost 0 bases to trimming and J lost 0 bases, with 7 bases between them. In germline, CDR1 is SGHRS, CDR2 YFSETQ. The CDR3 has 15 amino acids. In DNA, the CDR3 is TGCGCCAGCAGCTTGGACGGCAATAGCAATCAGCCCCAGCATTTT. Its protein product is CASSLDGNSNQPQHF.

In this sample, this clonotype turned up many times. The chain carries TRBV28 and TRBJ2-1; possibly TRBD1 for D (6 bases). The CDR3 contains 13 residues. Germline V gives CDR1 MDHEN, CDR2 SYDVKM. V lost 7 bases, J lost 10 bases, and 17 bases lay in between. CDR3 loop: CASTTPSRGEQFF. CDR3 coding DNA: TGTGCCAGCACCACCCCATCGAGGGGGGAGCAGTTCTTC. The whole variable domain, filled in from reference TRBV28 and TRBJ2-1, reads DVKVTQSSRYLVKRTGEKVFLECVQDMDHENMFWYRQDPGLGLRLIYFSYDVKMKEKGDIPEGYSVSREKKERFSLILESASTNQTSMYLCASTTPSRGEQFFGPGTRLTVL.

This clonotype was seen at least ten times. The genes are TRBV2 and TRBJ1-2; 11 positions agree with TRBD1. From germline, CDR1 is SNHLY and CDR2 FYNNEI. V dropped 7 bases and J dropped 2; count of bases not matched to a gene: 3. This CDR3 comprises 14 residues. In DNA, the CDR3 is TGTGCCAGCACCCGGGACAGGGGGAACTATGGCTACACCTTC. This codes for CASTRDRGNYGYTF.

This clonotype was counted many times. V and J are TRBV29-1 and TRBJ2-7; D gene ambiguous. This CDR3 is 13 amino acids long. Germline CDR1 and CDR2: SQVTM and ANQGSEA. The V end was cut by 7 bases, the J end by 2 bases, with 15 bases between. CDR3 protein: CSASTGAPYEQYF. The CDR3 DNA is TGCAGCGCATCAACGGGTGCCCCCTACGAGCAGTACTTC.

The rearrangement uses TRBV24-1 and TRBJ2-2; tentative D call: TRBD2 (6 bases). Germline V lookup: CDR1 KGHDR, CDR2 SFDVKD. V was clipped by 1 base and J by 5 bases, with 13 bases between them. This CDR3 spans 16 amino acids. In DNA form, the CDR3 reads TGTGCCACCAGTGATTTCGGGGGAACCGAGACCGGGGAGCTGTTTTTT. Amino acid sequence: CATSDFGGTETGELFF.

With respect to this clonotype: This may arise from a read error, as a much more abundant clone is one base away. CDR3 DNA: TGTGCCAGCAGCCCCCGTGGGGGAGCCTACGAGCAGTACTTC. Amino acids: CASSPRGGAYEQYF. This chain uses TRBV3-1 with TRBJ2-7, with D tentatively TRBD1 or TRBD2 (5 bases each). Deletions cut 4 bases from V and 2 bases from J, with 12 bases between. There are 14 residues in the CDR3. The germline gives CDR1 LGHDT, CDR2 YNNKEL (reference sequence).

In its sample, this clonotype was seen many times. CDR3 protein: CASSSNRVESNEQFF. CDR3 in DNA: TGTGCCAGCAGCTCTAACAGGGTTGAGAGCAATGAGCAGTTCTTC. The chain uses TRBV5-5 and TRBJ2-1, with a weak D call TRBD1 (6 bases). The CDR3 covers 15 residues. Trimming took 3 bases from V and 6 from J, leaving 16 bases between them. CDR1 is SGHKS, CDR2 YYEKEE, per germline (reference sequence). Full variable domain (outside the CDR3, taken from reference TRBV5-5 and TRBJ2-1): DAGVTQSPTHLIKTRGQQVTLRCSPISGHKSVSWYQQVLGQGPQFIFQYYEKEERGRGNFPDRFSARQFPNYSSELNVNALLLGDSALYLCASSSNRVESNEQFFGPGTRLTVL.

This clonotype was detected only a few times. The chain has TRBV3-1 and TRBJ2-7; TRBD1 might be the D (5 bases). V gave up 4 bases and J gave up 2 bases, with 12 bases separating them. Germline V lookup: CDR1 LGHDT, CDR2 YNNKEL (reference sequence). The CDR3 consists of 14 residues. DNA for the CDR3: TGTGCCAGCAGCCTGCCTGACAGAGCCTACGAGCAGTACTTC. It codes for CASSLPDRAYEQYF.

This clonotype was recorded many times. The chain joins TRBV20-1 to TRBJ2-7; TRBD1 is a possible D gene (5 bases). CDR1 and CDR2 from the germline V gene are DFQATT and SNEGSKA (reference sequence). The CDR3 has 12 residues. The V end lost 5 bases, the J end lost 3 bases, and 11 bases lay between the germline ends. The CDR3 region is CSALFDSYEQYF. The CDR3 DNA follows: TGCAGTGCTCTCTTCGACAGCTACGAGCAGTACTTC.

There are a few counts of this clonotype. This chain joins TRBV28 and TRBJ1-1, with 7 positions matching TRBD1. V lost 1 base, J lost 4 bases, and 21 bases stayed unmatched. This CDR3 is 20 amino acids long. From germline, CDR1 is MDHEN and CDR2 SYDVKM. The CDR3 nucleotides are TGTGCCAGCAGTTTATACCCGGGACAGCTAACCCGTCGCTCCGGCACTGAAGCTTTCTTT. The encoded protein is CASSLYPGQLTRRSGTEAFF.

This clonotype was seen ten or more times. The chain joins TRBV10-3 to TRBJ2-7; TRBD1 matches at 10 bases. The CDR3 sequence is 14 residues long. The V gene end was trimmed by 4 bases and the J gene end by 1 base; junction bases not matched to a gene: 1. From germline, CDR1 is ENHRY and CDR2 SYGVKD. CDR3 nucleotides: TGTGCCATCAGTGGGACAGGGGGTTCCTACGAGCAGTACTTC. This codes for CAISGTGGSYEQYF.

There are a few counts of this clonotype. The J gene is TRBJ1-2, the V gene TRBV2; 8 nucleotides match TRBD1. Germline V gene sequence: CDR1 SNHLY, CDR2 FYNNEI. The CDR3 extends over 13 amino acids. V trimming: 5 bases; J trimming: 2 bases; junction bases outside the gene matches: 1. CDR3 loop: CASSRTGNYGYTF. Here the CDR3 DNA reads TGTGCCAGCAGTAGGACAGGGAACTATGGCTACACCTTC.

This clonotype was found many times. The chain carries TRBV6-5 and TRBJ2-5; TRBD2 agrees at 11 bases. The V and J ends lost 1 base and 5 bases, in that order; junction bases with no gene match: 3. The CDR3 is 15 residues long. CDR1 is MNHEY, CDR2 SVGAGI, per germline. As DNA, the CDR3 is TGTGCCAGCAGTTACTTAGCGGGAGGGACGGAGACCCAGTACTTC. Translating gives CASSYLAGGTETQYF.

This clonotype was recorded at least ten times. This sequence joins TRBV10-2 and TRBJ2-7, with no clear D. V was clipped by 4 bases and J by 4 bases, with 5 bases between them. The length of the CDR3 is 11 residues. Germline CDR1 is WSHSY and CDR2 is SAAADI. As DNA, the CDR3 is TGCGCCAGCAGTGCCTGGTACGAGCAGTACTTC. Its protein product is CASSAWYEQYF.

This clonotype is judged medium-sized. J is TRBJ2-1 and V is TRBV19; D is ambiguous. Germline-derived CDR1 and CDR2 are LNHDA and SQIVND (reference sequence). The CDR3 sequence is 15 residues long. V lost 0 bases to trimming and J lost 0 bases, with 6 bases between them. The CDR3, as DNA: TGTGCCAGTAGTATAGATGCTAGCTCCTACAATGAGCAGTTCTTC. This translates into CASSIDASSYNEQFF.

This clonotype came up many times. The chain combines TRBV28 with TRBJ2-7, with a weak D call TRBD1 (5 bases). The CDR3 totals 13 residues. Germline V gene sequence: CDR1 MDHEN, CDR2 SYDVKM. V lost 0 bases and J lost 2, with 5 bases in between. CDR3 coding DNA: TGTGCCAGCAGTTTATGGGGGCCCTACGAGCAGTACTTC. This sequence encodes CASSLWGPYEQYF. The full variable domain, in which reference TRBV28 and TRBJ2-7 provide the parts outside the CDR3, is DVKVTQSSRYLVKRTGEKVFLECVQDMDHENMFWYRQDPGLGLRLIYFSYDVKMKEKGDIPEGYSVSREKKERFSLILESASTNQTSMYLCASSLWGPYEQYFGPGTRLTVT.

The genes are TRBV5-1 and TRBJ2-1, with TRBD2 as a possible D gene (6 bases). CDR3 size: 19 residues. Per germline, CDR1 SGHRS and CDR2 YFSETQ. V lost 7 bases and J lost 1, with 27 bases in between. The CDR3, as DNA: TGCGCCAGCGCCCGGGGCGGGACTGGCGTGAGGACATCCTACAATGAGCAGTTCTTC. Its translation is CASARGGTGVRTSYNEQFF.

Comments on this clonotype: At one end the junction does not follow the germline gene, possibly because of a read error. The chain is built from TRBV7-2 and TRBJ2-2, with 9 positions matching TRBD2. The CDR3 sequence is 20 residues long. Germline V gives CDR1 SGHTA, CDR2 FQGNSA. CDR3 in amino acids: CASRGGRERTSAMNTGEPFF. DNA for the CDR3: TGTGCCAGCAGAGGGGGCCGGGAACGGACTAGCGCGATGAACACCGGGGAGCCGTTTTTT. The whole variable domain, remainder taken from reference TRBV7-2 and TRBJ2-2, is GAGVSQSPSNKVTEKGKDVELRCDPISGHTALYWYRQSLGQGLEFLIYFQGNSAPDKSGLPSDRFSAERTGGSVSTLTIQRTQQEDSAVYLCASRGGRERTSAMNTGEPFFGEGSRLTVL.

The chain couples TRBV6-1 to TRBJ1-1; D is ambiguous. CDR1 is MNHNS, CDR2 SASEGT, per germline. Trimming cost V 2 bases and J 3 bases, with 10 bases left between them. The CDR3 is 14 residues long. This CDR3 is CASSEWIGDTEAFF. The DNA of the CDR3 is TGTGCCAGCAGTGAATGGATAGGCGACACTGAAGCTTTCTTT.